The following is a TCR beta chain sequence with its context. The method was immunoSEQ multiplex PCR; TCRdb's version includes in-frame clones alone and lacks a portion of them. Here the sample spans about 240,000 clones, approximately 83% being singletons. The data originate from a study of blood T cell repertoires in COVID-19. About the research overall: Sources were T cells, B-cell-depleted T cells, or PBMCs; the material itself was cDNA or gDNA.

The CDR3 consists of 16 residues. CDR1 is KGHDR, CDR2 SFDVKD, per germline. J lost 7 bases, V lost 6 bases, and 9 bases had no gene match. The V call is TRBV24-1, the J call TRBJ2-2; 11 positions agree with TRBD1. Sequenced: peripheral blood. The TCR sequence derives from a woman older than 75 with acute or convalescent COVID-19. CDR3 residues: CATSPRTGGMGGELFF. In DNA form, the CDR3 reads TGTGCCACCAGTCCCCGGACAGGGGGCATGGGCGGGGAGCTGTTTTTT.